This T cell receptor (beta chain) emerged from a study of vaccination effects on CD4 cells after COVID-19 (dated by TCRdb to between 2021 and 2022). Broadly, across the study: Post-vaccine samples across the study were collected a median of 72 days after the second dose, with a range of 14 to 241. The study compared SARS-CoV-2 spike-specific CD4+ TCR repertoires before and after mRNA vaccination in COVID-19 convalescent patients and infection-naive vaccine recipients. The full study included 9 to 10 COVID-19 convalescent patients and several SARS-CoV-2-naive healthy vaccine recipients. The Oncomine TCR Beta short-read assay on an Illumina iSeq 100 was used to sequence cultures from other donors in the study. Study-wide conclusions, independent of this receptor: Among healthy vaccine recipients, nearly all vaccine-induced clones were SARS-CoV-2 mono-reactive, and only 1 of 255 was cross-reactive with common cold coronaviruses. The study was limited by a small number of convalescent patients, and early post-infection timepoints were lacking. Clones induced by infection and clones induced by vaccination both contracted markedly at late timepoints after vaccination, which fits with T cell responses waning over time.

The ViraFEST assay stimulated PBMC with viral peptide pools and then used TCR sequencing to identify antigen-specific CD4+ T cell clonotypes by expansion. After more than 9 days of culture, CD4+ T cells were isolated with the EasySep CD4+ T cell isolation kit. Participants received two doses of either the BNT162b2 or the mRNA-1273 mRNA SARS-CoV-2 vaccine. Healthy vaccine recipients had no prior SARS-CoV-2 infection, confirmed by negative nucleocapsid antibodies before and after vaccination. Each well held under 2.5 million PBMC cultured in IMDM containing roughly 4.9% human AB serum, 9.5 to 10 IU/ml IL-2 and gentamicin, along with roughly 10 ug/ml peptides. On days 3 and 7, half of the culture medium was replaced with fresh IL-2-containing medium. Unless otherwise noted, each peptide stimulation condition was cultured in triplicate wells. PBMC were separated from whole blood using Ficoll-Paque Plus gradient centrifugation and were then either cryopreserved at -140C or used fresh. Overlapping peptide pools spanned the spike proteins of SARS-CoV-2 and the common cold coronaviruses HCoV-NL63, HCoV-OC43 and HCoV-229E. Genomic DNA was extracted from cultured CD4+ T cells with the QIAamp micro DNA kit.

Library generation was performed with the immunoSEQ multiplex PCR assay. DNA from the cultured and isolated CD4+ T cells underwent TCR beta CDR3 sequencing. In the source study's methods: Non-productive TCR sequences were discarded, and reads were trimmed to the CDR3 region, with only CDR3s of 7 or more amino acids retained. Antigen-specific clonotypes were identified with the MANAFEST web app by comparing expansion in peptide wells against reference cultures. For clones to be considered positive, expansion at FDR<0.05 versus reference and all other wells, an odds ratio above 5, and a frequency above 0.1% in two replicate wells were required. A clonotype was called cross-reactive if it was significantly expanded both in SARS-CoV-2 spike wells and in at least one common cold coronavirus spike condition. Using the stringdist R package, CDR3 similarity was measured by Levenshtein distance, and unrooted trees were constructed with ape in R 3.6.1. TCRdb took this table from immuneACCESS and kept in-frame rearrangements with V and J called. Such tables lack part of the clones; where checked against another copy, unresolved V genes explain under half of the gap, and the rest is unexplained. V and J calls and clone size come straight from that table; D and trimming were deduced from the DNA. Across this sample there are roughly 71,000 clones, with around 80% seen only once. The biggest ten clones account for more than 1% of the sample.

CDR3 length: 13 amino acids, cysteine to phenylalanine. Of the read, only the CDR3 DNA is kept; its 39 bases are in frame from base 1. The CDR1 and CDR2 encoded by the germline V gene are SNHLY and FYNNEI. The V end loses 3 bases and the J end loses 2 bases, and a stretch of 7 bases separates them. As regards this clone: Its antigen target is currently unknown. The record has no base qualities; no much larger clone is one base away.

The chain links TRBV2 with TRBJ1-2; matching of 6 bases hints at TRBD1 as the D gene. The source was CD4+ T cells from PBMCs cultured with HCoV-229E spike peptides, collected after COVID-19 vaccination. What the cell subset or site label conveys for this sample: HCoV-229E spike overlapping peptide pool stimulation. This clonotype originated in a human donor who received a COVID-19 vaccine. The DNA reads as follows: TGTGCCAGCAGTGAGCAGGGGAACTATGGCTACACCTTC. It codes for CASSEQGNYGYTF. When the CDR3 is completed using the reference TRBV2 and TRBJ1-2 genes on either side, the full variable domain is EPEVTQTPSHQVTQMGQEVILRCVPISNHLYFYWYRQILGQKVEFLVSFYNNEISEKSEIFDDQFSVERPDGSNFTLKIRSTKLEDSAMYFCASSEQGNYGYTFGSGTRLTVV.